This TCR beta chain was captured in a study of cytomegalovirus exposure and HLA in healthy donors. As for the study in general: Researchers previously reported finding 90 million to 120 million unique TCR beta sequences from about 170 million T cells. Study findings and constraints: A few CMV-associated chains proved CMV antigen-specific in vitro.

Points on this clone: Its matching antigen is unknown.

The primer mix had 60 Vbeta and 13 Jbeta primers. Here immunoSEQ multiplex PCR was the method, and the copy in TCRdb shows in-frame clones only, minus some. This table holds roughly 76,000 clones. V lost 4 bases and J 3 bases, leaving 12 bases between the germline ends. The germline CDR1 and CDR2 sequences are MNHEY and SVGAGI. CDR3 length equals 14 residues. This rearrangement joins TRBV6-5 to TRBJ1-2; D remains unclear. What was sequenced was PBMCs. The receptor was isolated from a female donor in good health and CMV-seropositive. The CDR3 sequence: CASSSLVLDYGYTF. In DNA form, the CDR3 reads TGTGCCAGCAGTTCATTGGTGCTAGACTATGGCTACACCTTC.